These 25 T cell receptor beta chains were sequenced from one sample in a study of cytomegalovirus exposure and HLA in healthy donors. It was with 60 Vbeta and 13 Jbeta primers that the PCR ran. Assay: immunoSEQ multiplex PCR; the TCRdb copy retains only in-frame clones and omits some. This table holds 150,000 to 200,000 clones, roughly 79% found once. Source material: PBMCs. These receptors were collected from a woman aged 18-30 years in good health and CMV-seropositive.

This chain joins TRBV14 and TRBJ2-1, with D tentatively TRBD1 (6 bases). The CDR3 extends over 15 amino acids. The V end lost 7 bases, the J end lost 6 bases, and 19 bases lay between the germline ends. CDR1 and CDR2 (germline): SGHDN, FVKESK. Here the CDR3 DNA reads TGTGCCAGCACAGTCGGAACAGGGAATCTCAATGAGCAGTTCTTC. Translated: CASTVGTGNLNEQFF.

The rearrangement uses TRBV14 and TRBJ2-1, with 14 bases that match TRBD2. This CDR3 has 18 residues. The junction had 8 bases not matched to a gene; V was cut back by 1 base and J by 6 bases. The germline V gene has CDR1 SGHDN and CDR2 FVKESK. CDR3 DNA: TGTGCCAGCAGCCAAGGACTAGCGGGGGGGCGAAACCGCAATGAGCAGTTCTTC. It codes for CASSQGLAGGRNRNEQFF. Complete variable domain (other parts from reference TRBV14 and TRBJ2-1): EAGVTQFPSHSVIEKGQTVTLRCDPISGHDNLYWYRRVMGKEIKFLLHFVKESKQDESGMPNNRFLAERTGGTYSTLKVQPAELEDSGVYFCASSQGLAGGRNRNEQFFGPGTRLTVL.

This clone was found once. DNA for the CDR3: TGTGCCAGCAAGAACGGGTCAGGGTATGAAAAACTGTTTTTT. Protein: CASKNGSGYEKLFF. This sequence joins TRBV2 and TRBJ1-4; tentatively, D is TRBD1 (5 bases). With 7 bases removed from V and 6 bases from J, the gap between germline ends came to 15 bases. Germline V gene sequence: CDR1 SNHLY, CDR2 FYNNEI. CDR3 size: 14 residues.

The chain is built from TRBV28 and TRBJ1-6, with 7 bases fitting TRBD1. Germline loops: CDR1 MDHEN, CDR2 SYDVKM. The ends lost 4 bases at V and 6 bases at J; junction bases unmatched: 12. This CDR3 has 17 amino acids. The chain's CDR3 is CASSSIRRQGLNSPLHF. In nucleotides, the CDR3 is TGTGCCAGCAGTTCCATCCGTCGACAGGGCCTTAATTCACCCCTCCACTTT.

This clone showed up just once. CDR3 nucleotide sequence: TGTGCCAGCAGTCCCACCCCGGCAGGGGGCCGTGGCTACACCTTC. Translating gives CASSPTPAGGRGYTF. The genes are TRBV6-1 and TRBJ1-2, with 8 bases identical to TRBD1. V lost 5 bases, J lost 7 bases, and 12 bases stayed unmatched. In germline, CDR1 is MNHNS, CDR2 SASEGT. This CDR3 region has 15 residues.

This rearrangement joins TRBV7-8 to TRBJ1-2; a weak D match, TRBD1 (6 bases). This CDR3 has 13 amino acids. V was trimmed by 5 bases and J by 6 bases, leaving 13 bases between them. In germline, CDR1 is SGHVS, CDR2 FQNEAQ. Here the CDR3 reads CASSTYRVDGYTF. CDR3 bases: TGTGCCAGCAGCACATACAGGGTCGATGGCTACACCTTC.

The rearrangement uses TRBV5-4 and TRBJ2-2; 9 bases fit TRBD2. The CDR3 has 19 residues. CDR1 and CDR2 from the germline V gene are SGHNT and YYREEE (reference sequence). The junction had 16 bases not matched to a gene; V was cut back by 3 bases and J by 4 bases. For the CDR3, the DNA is TGTGCCAGCAGCTCGGCCGGATTAGCGGGGGCGGTGGGCACCGGGGAGCTGTTTTTT. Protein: CASSSAGLAGAVGTGELFF.

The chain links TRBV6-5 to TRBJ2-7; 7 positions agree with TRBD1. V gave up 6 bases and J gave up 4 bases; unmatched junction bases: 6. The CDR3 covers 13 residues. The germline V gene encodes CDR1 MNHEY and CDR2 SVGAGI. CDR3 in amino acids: CASRTGSVYEQYF. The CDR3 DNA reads TGTGCCAGCAGGACAGGGAGCGTTTACGAGCAGTACTTC.

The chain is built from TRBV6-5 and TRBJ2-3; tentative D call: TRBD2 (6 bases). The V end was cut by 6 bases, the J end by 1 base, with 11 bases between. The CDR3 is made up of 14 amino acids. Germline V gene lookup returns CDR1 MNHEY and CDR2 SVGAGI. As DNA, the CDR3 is TGTGCCAGCAGACTTAGCGGCGGCACAGATACGCAGTATTTT. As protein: CASRLSGGTDTQYF.

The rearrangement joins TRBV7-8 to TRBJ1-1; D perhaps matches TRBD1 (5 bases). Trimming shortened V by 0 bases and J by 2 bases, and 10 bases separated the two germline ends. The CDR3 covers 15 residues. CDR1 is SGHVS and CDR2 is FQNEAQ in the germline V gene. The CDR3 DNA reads TGTGCCAGCAGCTTAGCGTCAGGGTACAACACTGAAGCTTTCTTT. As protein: CASSLASGYNTEAFF.

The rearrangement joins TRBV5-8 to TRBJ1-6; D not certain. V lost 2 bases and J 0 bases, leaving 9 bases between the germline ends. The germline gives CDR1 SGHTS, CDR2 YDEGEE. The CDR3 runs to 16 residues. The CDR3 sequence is CASSLVRDSYNSPLHF. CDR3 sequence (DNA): TGTGCCAGCAGCTTAGTACGAGACTCCTATAATTCACCCCTCCACTTT.

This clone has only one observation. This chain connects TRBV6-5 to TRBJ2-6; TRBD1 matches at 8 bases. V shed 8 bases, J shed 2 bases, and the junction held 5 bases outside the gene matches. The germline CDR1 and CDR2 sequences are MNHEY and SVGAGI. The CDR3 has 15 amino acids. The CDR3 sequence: CASRQGAAGANVLTF. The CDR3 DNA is TGTGCCAGCCGGCAGGGGGCTGCTGGGGCCAACGTCCTGACTTTC.

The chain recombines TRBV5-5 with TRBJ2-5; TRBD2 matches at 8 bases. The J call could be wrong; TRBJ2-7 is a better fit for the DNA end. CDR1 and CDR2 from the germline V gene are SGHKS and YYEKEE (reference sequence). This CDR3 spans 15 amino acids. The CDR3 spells CASSLNSGTSYEQYF. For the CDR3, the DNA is TGTGCCAGCAGCTTAAATAGCGGGACCTCCTACGAGCAGTACTTC.

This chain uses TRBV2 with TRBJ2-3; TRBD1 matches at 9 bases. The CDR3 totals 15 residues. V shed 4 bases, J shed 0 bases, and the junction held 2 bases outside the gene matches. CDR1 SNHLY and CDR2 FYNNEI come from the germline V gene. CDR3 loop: CASSVGQGSTDTQYF. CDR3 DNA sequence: TGTGCCAGCAGTGTGGGACAGGGTAGCACAGATACGCAGTATTTT.

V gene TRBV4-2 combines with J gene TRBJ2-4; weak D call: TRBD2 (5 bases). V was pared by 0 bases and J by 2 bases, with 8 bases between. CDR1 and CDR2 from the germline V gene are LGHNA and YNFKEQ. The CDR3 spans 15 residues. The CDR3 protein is CASSQERVPKNIQYF. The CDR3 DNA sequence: TGTGCCAGCAGCCAAGAGAGGGTACCCAAAAACATTCAGTACTTC.

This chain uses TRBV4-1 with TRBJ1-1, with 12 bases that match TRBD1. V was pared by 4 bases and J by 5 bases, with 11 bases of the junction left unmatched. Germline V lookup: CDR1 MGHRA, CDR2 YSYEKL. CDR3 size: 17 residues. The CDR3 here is CASSRSGTGGDMTEAFF. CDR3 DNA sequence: TGCGCCAGCAGCCGATCCGGGACAGGGGGCGATATGACTGAAGCTTTCTTT.

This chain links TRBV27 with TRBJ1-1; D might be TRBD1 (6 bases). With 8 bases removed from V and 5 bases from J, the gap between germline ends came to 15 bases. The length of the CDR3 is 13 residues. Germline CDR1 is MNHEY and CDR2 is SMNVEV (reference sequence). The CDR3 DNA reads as TGTGCCAGCCGCGGGGGCCCGGGGACTGAAGCTTTCTTT. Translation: CASRGGPGTEAFF.

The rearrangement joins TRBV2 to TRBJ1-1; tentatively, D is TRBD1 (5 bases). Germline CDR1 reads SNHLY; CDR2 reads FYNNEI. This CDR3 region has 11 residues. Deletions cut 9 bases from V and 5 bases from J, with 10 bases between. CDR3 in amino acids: CARVEGTEAFF. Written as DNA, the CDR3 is TGTGCCAGAGTGGAGGGGACTGAAGCTTTCTTT.

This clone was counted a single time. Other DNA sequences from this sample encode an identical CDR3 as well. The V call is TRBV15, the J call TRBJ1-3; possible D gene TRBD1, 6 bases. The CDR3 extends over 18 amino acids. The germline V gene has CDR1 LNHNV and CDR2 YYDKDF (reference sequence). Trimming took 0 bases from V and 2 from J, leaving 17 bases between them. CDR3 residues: CATSREVGYREPGNTIYF. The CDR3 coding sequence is TGTGCCACCAGCAGAGAAGTAGGCTACAGGGAACCTGGAAACACCATATATTTT.

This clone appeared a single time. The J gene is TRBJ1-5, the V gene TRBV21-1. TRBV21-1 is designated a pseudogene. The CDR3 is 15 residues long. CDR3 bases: TGTGCCAGCAGCAATTCTCGGCGGAGCAATCAGCCCCAGCATTTT. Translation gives CASSNSRRSNQPQHF.

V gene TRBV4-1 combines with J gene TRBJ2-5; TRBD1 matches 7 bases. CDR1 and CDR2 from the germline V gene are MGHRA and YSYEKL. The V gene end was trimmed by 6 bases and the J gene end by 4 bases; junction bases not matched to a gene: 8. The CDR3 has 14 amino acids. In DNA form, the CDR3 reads TGCGCCAGCAGTCTTGACCCAGGGGGAGAGACCCAGTACTTC. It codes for CASSLDPGGETQYF.

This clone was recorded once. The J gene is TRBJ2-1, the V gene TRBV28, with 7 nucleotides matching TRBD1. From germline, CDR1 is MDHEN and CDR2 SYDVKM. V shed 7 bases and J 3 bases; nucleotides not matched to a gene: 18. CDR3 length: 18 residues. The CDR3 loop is CASTPPDRVLYHYNEQFF. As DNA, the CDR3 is TGTGCCAGCACCCCCCCCGACAGGGTATTATACCACTACAATGAGCAGTTCTTC.

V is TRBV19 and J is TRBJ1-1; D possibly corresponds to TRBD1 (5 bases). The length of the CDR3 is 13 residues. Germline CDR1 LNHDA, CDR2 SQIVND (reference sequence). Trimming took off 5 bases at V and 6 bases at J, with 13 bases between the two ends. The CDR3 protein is CASSLRDSSEAFF. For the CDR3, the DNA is TGTGCCAGTAGTCTCCGGGACTCGTCTGAAGCTTTCTTT.

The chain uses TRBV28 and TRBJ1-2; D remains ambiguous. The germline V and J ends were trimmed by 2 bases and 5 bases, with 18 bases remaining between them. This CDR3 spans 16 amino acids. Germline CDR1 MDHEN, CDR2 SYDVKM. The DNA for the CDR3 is TGTGCCAGCAGTTTAGGGAGGGCTAGAGGATGGTATGGCTACACCTTC. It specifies CASSLGRARGWYGYTF.

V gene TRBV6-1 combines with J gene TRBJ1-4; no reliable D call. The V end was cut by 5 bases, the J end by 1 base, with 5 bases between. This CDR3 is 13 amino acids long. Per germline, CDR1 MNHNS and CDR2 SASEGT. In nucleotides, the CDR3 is TGTGCCAGCAGTACGAGAACTAATGAAAAACTGTTTTTT. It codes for CASSTRTNEKLFF.